Below, 15 T cell receptor beta chains from the same sample are listed, as sequenced in a study of vaccination effects on CD4 cells after COVID-19. Ahead of sequencing, the ViraFEST assay grew antigen-specific CD4+ T cells using viral peptide pools. Around day 10 of culture, CD4+ T cells were separated out. People in the vaccine group had not been infected with SARS-CoV-2 before, and their nucleocapsid antibodies were negative. No antigens are known for them. TCRdb's table, derived via immunoSEQ multiplex PCR, lists solely in-frame clones and lacks some. The table includes some 65,000 clones, 65% to 85% detected once. The specimen was CD4+ T cells from PBMCs cultured with HCoV-NL63 spike peptides, collected before COVID-19 vaccination. Source of these receptors: a human donor who received a COVID-19 vaccine.

The rearrangement joins TRBV15 to TRBJ2-2, with a weak D call TRBD1 (6 bases). V was pared by 0 bases and J by 4 bases, with 9 bases between. The CDR3 has 15 residues. Germline lookup yields CDR1 LNHNV and CDR2 YYDKDF (reference sequence). The CDR3 DNA reads as TGTGCCACCAGCAGAGACAGGGGAAGCACCGGGGAGCTGTTTTTT. It translates to CATSRDRGSTGELFF.

This clone was counted only a few times. The chain uses TRBV6-6 and TRBJ1-5; D is ambiguous. V lost 7 bases and J 3 bases, leaving 10 bases between the germline ends. The CDR3 is made up of 13 amino acids. The germline CDR1 and CDR2 sequences are MNHNY and SVGAGI (reference sequence). CDR3 coding DNA: TGTGCCAGCACTTGGACGGTCAATCAGCCCCAGCATTTT. This codes for CASTWTVNQPQHF.

With respect to this clone: Other DNA sequences in this sample translate to the same CDR3. CDR3: CASSLGGGSGANVLTF. Written as DNA, the CDR3 is TGCGCCAGCAGCCTAGGCGGGGGTTCTGGGGCCAACGTCCTGACTTTC. The rearrangement links TRBV5-1 to TRBJ2-6, with 7 positions matching TRBD2. J was trimmed by 1 base and V by 4 bases; bases with no gene match: 5. CDR1 and CDR2 (germline): SGHRS, YFSETQ. The CDR3 runs 16 residues.

In its sample, this clone was seen a few times. The V gene is TRBV10-1, the J gene TRBJ2-1; no clear D gene. The germline V gene encodes CDR1 WNHNN and CDR2 SYGVQD (reference sequence). The CDR3 extends over 14 amino acids. Deletions cut 3 bases from V and 0 bases from J, with 6 bases between. CDR3 in amino acids: CASSDGSSYNEQFF. In nucleotides, the CDR3 is TGCGCCAGCAGTGACGGCAGCTCCTACAATGAGCAGTTCTTC.

The chain couples TRBV9 to TRBJ2-1, with 14 bases aligning to TRBD2. CDR1 is SGDLS and CDR2 is YYNGEE in the germline V gene. The V segment lost 4 bases and the J segment 10 bases; nucleotides outside the gene matches: 7. The CDR3 length is 15 residues. CDR3 nucleotides: TGTGCCAGCAGCTCCCGACTAGCGGGGGGGCCGGAGCAGTTCTTC. Protein sequence: CASSSRLAGGPEQFF. Based on the CDR3 plus reference TRBV9 and TRBJ2-1, the full variable domain is DSGVTQTPKHLITATGQRVTLRCSPRSGDLSVYWYQQSLDQGLQFLIQYYNGEERAKGNILERFSAQQFPDLHSELNLSSLELGDSALYFCASSSRLAGGPEQFFGPGTRLTVL.

The sample holds a few counts of this clone. An end of the junction differs from the germline gene, which may be a read error. The rearrangement uses TRBV18 and TRBJ1-3; unclear D gene. The CDR3 consists of 13 residues. Per the germline V gene, CDR1 is KGHSH and CDR2 is LQKENI. CDR3 sequence (DNA): TGTGCCAGCTCACCTACTACTGGGGAAGGTGGACATTTT. Its protein is CASSPTTGEGGHF.

V and J are TRBV3-1 (or the pseudogene TRBV3-2) and TRBJ2-5; 12 bases map to TRBD2. V trimming: 4 bases; J trimming: 5 bases; junction bases outside the gene matches: 8. This CDR3 has 16 residues. Germline V gene data show CDR1 as LGHDT and CDR2 as YNNKEL (reference sequence). The CDR3 region is CASSPTSGGLGETQYF. CDR3 nucleotides: TGTGCCAGCAGCCCGACTAGCGGGGGACTCGGGGAGACCCAGTACTTC.

This chain uses TRBV11-2 with TRBJ2-2; 9 bases are shared with TRBD1. Germline trimming cut 5 bases from V and 0 bases from J; bases unmatched to any gene: 4. The length of the CDR3 is 16 residues. CDR1 is SGHAT, CDR2 FQNNGV, per germline. CDR3: CASSQQGASNTGELFF. The DNA of the CDR3 is TGTGCCAGCAGCCAACAGGGGGCTTCGAACACCGGGGAGCTGTTTTTT.

This chain joins TRBV19 and TRBJ2-1; 8 nucleotides match TRBD2. With V trimmed by 5 bases and J by 0 bases, 9 bases remained unmatched. The CDR3 has 17 amino acids. Per germline, CDR1 LNHDA and CDR2 SQIVND (reference sequence). As DNA, the CDR3 is TGTGCCAGTAGTTTTGCGGGGGGAACGAGCTCCTACAATGAGCAGTTCTTC. The encoded protein is CASSFAGGTSSYNEQFF. Based on the CDR3 plus reference TRBV19 and TRBJ2-1, the full variable domain is DGGITQSPKYLFRKEGQNVTLSCEQNLNHDAMYWYRQDPGQGLRLIYYSQIVNDFQKGDIAEGYSVSREKKESFPLTVTSAQKNPTAFYLCASSFAGGTSSYNEQFFGPGTRLTVL.

This clone was seen once. The V gene is TRBV30, the J gene TRBJ2-3; D gene uncertain. There are 12 residues in the CDR3. Germline V lookup: CDR1 GTSNPN, CDR2 SVGIG (reference sequence). The V end lost 2 bases, the J end lost 2 bases, and 5 bases lay between the germline ends. The CDR3 reads CAWSLTTDTQYF. The CDR3 DNA sequence: TGTGCCTGGAGTTTGACCACAGATACGCAGTATTTT. Full variable domain (rest looked up from reference TRBV30 and TRBJ2-3): SQTIHQWPATLVQPVGSPLSLECTVEGTSNPNLYWYRQAAGRGLQLLFYSVGIGQISSEVPQNLSASRPQDRQFILSSKKLLLSDSGFYLCAWSLTTDTQYFGPGTRLTVL.

The genes are TRBV6-5 and TRBJ2-1; the D gene is possibly TRBD2 (5 bases). Germline assignment: CDR1 MNHEY and CDR2 SVGAGI. The germline V and J ends were trimmed by 10 bases and 0 bases, with 10 bases remaining between them. There are 13 residues in the CDR3. The CDR3 nucleotides are TGTGCCACACCGGGAAACTCCTACAATGAGCAGTTCTTC. Its protein product is CATPGNSYNEQFF.

The table lists this clone with a few counts. This rearrangement joins TRBV28 to TRBJ1-5; possible D gene TRBD1, 5 bases. Germline V lookup: CDR1 MDHEN, CDR2 SYDVKM. The CDR3 runs 15 residues. V lost 3 bases to trimming and J lost 9 bases, with 18 bases between them. CDR3 coding DNA: TGTGCCAGCAGTTTTATAGGGACGTCCGAGCGGCCCCAGCATTTT. Its protein product is CASSFIGTSERPQHF.

This clone was seen only a few times. The chain employs TRBV30 and TRBJ1-2, with 9 bases fitting TRBD1. This CDR3 contains 17 residues. Losses at the gene ends were 4 bases for V and 1 base for J; bases not matched to a gene: 13. Germline CDR1 reads GTSNPN; CDR2 reads SVGIG (reference sequence). The DNA for the CDR3 is TGTGCCTGGATACGAAGGCCGGGACAGGGAATTAACTATGGCTACACCTTC. Protein: CAWIRRPGQGINYGYTF.

This clone was seen just once. Other DNA sequences from this sample encode an identical CDR3 as well. This chain joins TRBV18 and TRBJ1-5; D call uncertain. V lost 2 bases to trimming and J lost 1 base, with 3 bases between them. The length of the CDR3 is 13 residues. The germline V gene has CDR1 KGHSH and CDR2 LQKENI. The CDR3: CASSPGSNQPQHF. DNA for the CDR3: TGTGCCAGCTCACCAGGGAGCAATCAGCCCCAGCATTTT. The whole variable domain, filled in from reference TRBV18 and TRBJ1-5, reads NAGVMQNPRHLVRRRGQEARLRCSPMKGHSHVYWYRQLPEEGLKFMVYLQKENIIDESGMPKERFSAEFPKEGPSILRIQQVVRGDSAAYFCASSPGSNQPQHFGDGTRLSIL.

V gene TRBV5-1 combines with J gene TRBJ1-1, with D unresolved. The CDR3 has 13 residues. Germline CDR1 SGHRS, CDR2 YFSETQ. V was trimmed by 1 base and J by 3 bases, leaving 7 bases between them. Here the CDR3 DNA reads TGCGCCAGCAGCTTGTGGCAATACACTGAAGCTTTCTTT. As protein: CASSLWQYTEAFF.